Sequencing of this T cell receptor (beta chain) was carried out in a study of shared clonotypes between healthy human individuals. Whole-study context: The people who gave samples were a couple of women and a few men aged 18 to 49.

The investigators split CD4+ cells into a CD45RA+ naive subset and a CD45RA-negative memory subset. The assay ran at deep level. TCRdb's table, derived via immunoSEQ multiplex PCR, lists solely in-frame clones and lacks some. The sample lists some 1,600,000 clones; 95% to 99% were seen once. This TCR was sampled from a man younger than 45 in good health. Sequencing used naive CD4+ T cells sorted from blood. Regarding subset: CD45RA+ positively selected.

CDR3 nucleotides: TGTGCCAGCCCATTTCAGGGTGGTTCTGAAAAACTGTTTTTT. This codes for CASPFQGGSEKLFF. The J gene is TRBJ1-4, the V gene TRBV18, with D perhaps matching TRBD1 (5 bases). There are 14 residues in the CDR3. Between the trimmed V and J ends, which lost 8 bases and 7 bases, there was a span of 17 bases. The V gene's germline CDR1 is KGHSH and CDR2 LQKENI.